This record concerns one T cell receptor beta chain sequence. TCRdb's copy holds only in-frame clones and misses some; the assay was immunoSEQ multiplex PCR. The sample holds about 1 million clones; roughly 70% are singletons and the top ten take about 1.5%. These data are taken from a study of shared clonotypes between healthy human individuals. The J segment lost 5 bases and the V segment lost 6 bases, leaving 6 bases of the junction unmatched. Germline assignment: CDR1 LGHNT and CDR2 FRNRAP. This CDR3 spans 14 amino acids. The receptor was derived from a man aged 18 to 30 in good health. Sequenced material: memory CD4+ T cells sorted from blood. As for subset: CD45RA-negative fraction. The chain is built from TRBV12-5 and TRBJ1-1; 10 nucleotides line up with TRBD1. The chain's CDR3 is CASGSGQGRTEAFF. Here the CDR3 DNA reads TGTGCTAGTGGGTCGGGACAGGGGCGAACTGAAGCTTTCTTT.